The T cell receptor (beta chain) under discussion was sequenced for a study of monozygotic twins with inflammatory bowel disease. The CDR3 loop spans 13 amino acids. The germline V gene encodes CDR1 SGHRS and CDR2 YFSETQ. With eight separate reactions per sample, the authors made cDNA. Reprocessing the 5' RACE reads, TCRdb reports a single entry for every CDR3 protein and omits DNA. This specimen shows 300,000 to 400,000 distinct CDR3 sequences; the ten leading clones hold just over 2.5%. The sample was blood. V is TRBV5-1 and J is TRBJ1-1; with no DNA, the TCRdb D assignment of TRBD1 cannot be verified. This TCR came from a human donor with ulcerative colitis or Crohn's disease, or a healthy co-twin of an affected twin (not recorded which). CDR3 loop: CASSFRGVAEAFF.